The T cell receptor beta chain described here comes from a study of shared clonotypes between healthy human individuals (TCRdb year 2020). Looking at the study overall: The cohort included a few men and two women between 18 and 49 years of age. Per donor, leukapheresis produced somewhere between about 0.94 and 9.5 billion PBMCs. Blood TCR repertoires of four to six healthy adults were deeply sequenced to estimate repertoire size and the extent of clonotype sharing between individuals. Libraries were prepared and TCR repertoires were sequenced by different laboratories using diverse techniques, in order to increase sequencing depth and limit assay-specific biases. For each donor, CD4 naive and CD4 memory were each given three plates, CD8 naive was given two plates, and CD8 memory was given one plate. What the work shows at the level of the full study, not this receptor alone: Only blood was sampled, and tissue TCR repertoires likely differ from those in blood. Pairwise subsampling indicated that sequencing depth was expected to affect the degree of clonotype sharing among donors. Because the study included a small number of donors, the genetic and exposure-history diversity represented was limited. Sharing across a handful of donors was observed for approximately 4.6% of naive CD4, over 3% of naive CD8, roughly 2.4% of memory CD4, and around 0.4% of memory CD8 clonotypes. Even with the large sequencing depth, rarefaction of the sorted-subset datasets indicated that sequencing was incomplete. Naive subsets generally had larger estimated clonotype richness than memory subsets. Compared with non-shared clonotypes, the clonotypes found in all four sorted-subset donors had higher generation probabilities.

As regards this clone: The target of this receptor is not known. Base quality data are lacking; no much larger clone is found one base away.

Reading from cysteine to phenylalanine, the CDR3 counts 15 amino acids. The sequence is cut down to CDR3 DNA, 45 bases in frame from base 1. CDR1 and CDR2 are drawn from the germline V gene: SGHRS, YFSETQ. Trimming removed 0 bases from V and 2 bases from J, leaving 10 bases between the germline ends. Donors were healthy HIV-negative adults with no recently reported acute infections or vaccinations. Every donor was a Caucasian adult living in Nashville, Tennessee, USA. CD4+ T cells were enriched by magnetic negative selection, after which naive cells were positively selected on CD45RA and the negative fraction was taken as the memory subset. Blood was obtained by leukapheresis, after which PBMCs were separated by Ficoll-Histopaque density gradient centrifugation and cryopreserved in liquid nitrogen vapor phase. Analytical flow cytometry was used to check the purity and quantity of each magnetically sorted T cell population. From each sorted fraction, genomic DNA was isolated and quantified by UV absorbance on a Nanodrop 2000c.

TCR CDR3 regions were amplified from genomic DNA by multiplex PCR using the deep immunoSEQ assay. Extracted genomic DNA from each cell subset was spread evenly across all wells of several immunoSEQ 96-well plates, with each plate serving as a replicate. For sorted subsets, each replicate PCR was loaded with approximately 190 ng genomic DNA, equivalent to some 31,000 T cell genomes. The purified libraries were quantified using a Qubit 3.0 fluorometer, sized with a Bioanalyzer 2100, and then quantified again using the KAPA Library Quantification kit. Every immunoSEQ 96-well plate was sequenced on a dedicated single-read 150-cycle Illumina NextSeq 550 flow cell. The authors' pipeline ran thus. Because the immunoSEQ output held only junctional sequences and lacked quality scores, the filtering could not match the filtering applied to full-length reads. Sequences were annotated with PyIR, a Python wrapper for IgBLAST v1.9, using IMGT germline references to assign V/J genes and CDR3. Reads were removed for weak V/J assignments (E-value above 1e-6), missing CDR3, stop codons, out-of-frame junctions, or ambiguous translated residues. V3J clonotypes were defined as sequences sharing an identical inferred V gene, J gene, and CDR3 amino acid sequence. To compute the percentage overlap between repertoires, the number of shared unique clonotypes was divided by the size of the smaller repertoire. Repertoire richness was assessed with RTK rarefaction, the Chao1 estimator, and Recon v2.1 estimates of unobserved clonotypes. For all TCRbeta clonotypes obtained by the gDNA method from a few donors, generation probabilities were computed with OLGA. Not all clones reach the TCRdb copy of this immuneACCESS table, which keeps in-frame sequences only. Checked studies attribute under half of the gap to unresolved V genes and leave the rest unexplained. The V and J calls and clone size were taken over from that table, and D and trimming were inferred from the DNA. This sample gives under 600,000 clones in total; about 96% of them show up just once. The leading ten clones occupy nearly 0.065% of the sample.

This sequence was found in a woman in her 30s in good health. The specimen sequenced was naive CD4+ T cells sorted from blood. The cell subset or site label of this sample denotes: CD45RA+ positively selected. The rearrangement joined TRBV5-1 to TRBJ2-3; no D segment can be confidently identified. The bases are TGCGCCAGCAGCTTGGAGGTCACGGCCACAGATACGCAGTATTTT. This gives the protein CASSLEVTATDTQYF.